This T cell receptor beta chain was identified during a study of shared clonotypes between healthy human individuals. A deep-level run was used for the assay. Method: immunoSEQ multiplex PCR; TCRdb's copy keeps in-frame clones and lacks some. The table lists about 1.1 million clones, more than 75% of them singletons, with 0.5% to 0.65% in the top ten. This CDR3 has 14 amino acids. The junction had 5 bases not matched to a gene; V was cut back by 0 bases and J by 8 bases. From germline, CDR1 is SGHRS and CDR2 YFSETQ. The rearrangement uses TRBV5-1 and TRBJ2-1; 7 bases fit TRBD2. Sequencing input: memory CD4+ T cells from PBMCs. Documented subset: CD45RA-negative fraction. This clonotype was sampled from a young man in good health. Some clones in this sample may be carry-over from other donors' samples. The CDR3 here is CASSLGLRGDEQFF. The CDR3 DNA sequence: TGCGCCAGCAGCTTGGGGCTACGGGGGGATGAGCAGTTCTTC. Looking up the rest from reference TRBV5-1 and TRBJ2-1 gives the full variable domain: KAGVTQTPRYLIKTRGQQVTLSCSPISGHRSVSWYQQTPGQGLQFLFEYFSETQRNKGNFPGRFSGRQFSNSRSEMNVSTLELGDSALYLCASSLGLRGDEQFFGPGTRLTVL.